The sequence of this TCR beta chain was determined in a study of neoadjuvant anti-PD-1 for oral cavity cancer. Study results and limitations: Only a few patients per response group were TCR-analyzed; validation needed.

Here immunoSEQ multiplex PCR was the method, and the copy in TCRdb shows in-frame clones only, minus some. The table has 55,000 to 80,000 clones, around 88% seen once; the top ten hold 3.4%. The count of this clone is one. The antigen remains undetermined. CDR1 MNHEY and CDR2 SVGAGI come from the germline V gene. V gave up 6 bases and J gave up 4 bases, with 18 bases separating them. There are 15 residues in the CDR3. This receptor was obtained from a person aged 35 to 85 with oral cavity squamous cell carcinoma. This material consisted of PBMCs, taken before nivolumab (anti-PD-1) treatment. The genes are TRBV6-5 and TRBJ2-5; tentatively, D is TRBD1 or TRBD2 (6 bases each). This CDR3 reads CASRPTTGGTETQYF. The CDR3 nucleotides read TGTGCCAGCAGGCCTACGACCGGGGGCACAGAGACCCAGTACTTC.